These 8 T cell receptor beta chains came from one sample sequenced in a study of cytomegalovirus exposure and HLA in healthy donors. In the PCR, 60 Vbeta and 13 Jbeta primers were used. Assay: immunoSEQ multiplex PCR; the TCRdb copy retains only in-frame clones and omits some. The data show 150,000 to 200,000 clones, around 82% seen once. The specimen sequenced was PBMCs. Receptors originate from a man aged 18 to 30 in good health and CMV-seronegative.

To note about this clone: Other DNA sequences of this sample code for an identical CDR3. J is TRBJ1-6 and V is TRBV2; a possible D gene is TRBD1 (5 bases). Germline V gene sequence: CDR1 SNHLY, CDR2 FYNNEI. Trimming took off 0 bases at V and 0 bases at J, with 12 bases between the two ends. The CDR3 extends over 18 amino acids. This CDR3 reads CASSEASRGSSYNSPLHF. In DNA, the CDR3 is TGTGCCAGCAGTGAAGCGAGTAGGGGAAGCTCCTATAATTCACCCCTCCACTTT. Full variable domain (rest looked up from reference TRBV2 and TRBJ1-6): EPEVTQTPSHQVTQMGQEVILRCVPISNHLYFYWYRQILGQKVEFLVSFYNNEISEKSEIFDDQFSVERPDGSNFTLKIRSTKLEDSAMYFCASSEASRGSSYNSPLHFGNGTRLTVT.

The CDR3 is CASSPLRGGFVNEQFF. CDR3 nucleotide sequence: TGTGCCAGCAGCCCGCTTCGGGGGGGCTTCGTCAATGAGCAGTTCTTC. V usage is TRBV9 and J usage is TRBJ2-1; 8 nucleotides align to TRBD2. Germline V CDR1 and CDR2: SGDLS, YYNGEE. This CDR3 region has 16 residues. Trimming cost V 4 bases and J 6 bases; bases outside gene matches: 12.

In regard to this clone: Other DNA variants within this sample encode the same CDR3. This chain connects TRBV5-1 to TRBJ1-1; a weak D match, TRBD1 (5 bases). Germline values: CDR1 SGHRS, CDR2 YFSETQ. Between the trimmed V and J ends, which lost 0 bases and 1 base, there was a span of 7 bases. The CDR3 spans 14 residues. CDR3 amino acids: CASSLATGNTEAFF. CDR3 DNA: TGCGCCAGCAGCTTGGCCACAGGGAACACTGAAGCTTTCTTT.

V is TRBV23-1 and J is TRBJ2-1, with 11 bases that match TRBD2. TRBV23-1 carries the ORF label, with uncertain function. The CDR3 extends over 15 amino acids. After removal of 4 bases from V and 5 bases from J, the junction contained 4 bases not matched to a gene. Written as DNA, the CDR3 is TGCGCCAGCAGTCCTCCGGGACTAGCGGACAATGAGCAGTTCTTC. As protein: CASSPPGLADNEQFF.

CDR3 in amino acids: CASSLAAGGPYEQYF. CDR3 coding DNA: TGTGCCAGCAGCTTAGCAGCGGGAGGGCCCTACGAGCAGTACTTC. The chain combines TRBV7-2 with TRBJ2-7; 10 bases line up with TRBD2. CDR1 is SGHTA, CDR2 FQGNSA, per germline. J was trimmed by 2 bases and V by 0 bases; bases with no gene match: 1. The CDR3 covers 15 residues.

This chain joins TRBV2 and TRBJ2-7; D may be TRBD1 (6 bases). The CDR3 sequence is 14 residues long. The V gene lost 4 bases and the J gene lost 3 bases, with 13 bases spanning the gap. Germline lookup yields CDR1 SNHLY and CDR2 FYNNEI. The CDR3 DNA reads TGTGCCAGCAGTGCAGGGGTTAGTGTCTACGAGCAGTACTTC. Its translation is CASSAGVSVYEQYF.

Note on this clone: The junction does not match germline at one end; this may be a read error. V gene TRBV7-9 combines with J gene TRBJ1-4; 9 bases map to TRBD1. This CDR3 comprises 15 residues. The germline CDR1 and CDR2 sequences are SEHNR and FQNEAQ (reference sequence). In DNA form, the CDR3 reads TGTTCCAGCAGCTCATTGACAGGGGGTAATGAAAAACTGTTTTTT. This codes for CSSSSLTGGNEKLFF.

The chain links TRBV2 to TRBJ2-5, with TRBD2 matching 7 bases. The V gene's germline CDR1 is SNHLY and CDR2 FYNNEI. The CDR3 contains 12 residues. Germline trimming cut 7 bases from V and 7 bases from J; bases unmatched to any gene: 6. In DNA form, the CDR3 reads TGTGCCAGCATAGCCCAGCGGGGGACCCAGTACTTC. It is translated as CASIAQRGTQYF.